The 4 T cell receptor beta chains presented below share a single source sample, sequenced in a study of blood T cell repertoires in COVID-19. Sequencing was performed with immunoSEQ multiplex PCR; in TCRdb, only in-frame clones are kept and a portion is missing. The profile shows about 300,000 clones, about 87% of them singletons. Sequences were obtained from peripheral blood. The receptor source for this set is a woman aged 30 to 39 who had recovered from COVID-19.

V gene TRBV4-2 combines with J gene TRBJ2-3; D remains ambiguous. The germline V gene has CDR1 LGHNA and CDR2 YNFKEQ. The CDR3 runs 16 residues. Trimming cost V 2 bases and J 2 bases, with 14 bases left between them. The chain's CDR3 is CASSQQTQNPTDTQYF. The DNA of the CDR3 is TGTGCCAGCAGCCAACAAACACAGAATCCCACAGATACGCAGTATTTT.

This clone was counted a single time. The CDR3 DNA sequence: TGTGCCAGCTCTATGGGACAGGGGAGTACTGAAGCTTTCTTT. Translated, it gives CASSMGQGSTEAFF. V and J are TRBV18 and TRBJ1-1; 10 bases align to TRBD1. Germline trimming cut 6 bases from V and 5 bases from J; bases unmatched to any gene: 6. The CDR3 length is 14 residues. Germline-derived CDR1 and CDR2 are KGHSH and LQKENI.

This clone came up a few times. The genes are TRBV6-2 or TRBV6-3 and TRBJ1-2; D possibly corresponds to TRBD1 (6 bases). The germline V gene encodes CDR1 MNHEY and CDR2 SVGEGT. The CDR3 loop spans 14 amino acids. V was cut by 6 bases and J by 7 bases, with 18 bases left in between. The CDR3 spells CASSFDLGGTGYTF. The CDR3 DNA is TGTGCCAGCAGCTTCGACTTAGGGGGTACTGGCTACACCTTC.

The CDR3, as DNA: TGCGCCAGCAGTCGTGGACTAGTCCTCCTCAATGAGCAGTTCTTC. It translates to CASSRGLVLLNEQFF. The rearrangement joins TRBV5-1 to TRBJ2-1; TRBD2 aligns across 7 bases. In germline, CDR1 is SGHRS, CDR2 YFSETQ. Trimming removed 5 bases from V and 6 bases from J; junction bases left unmatched: 11. The CDR3 has 15 residues.